This T cell receptor (beta chain) was sequenced for a study of T cells of healthy individuals. This clonotype occurred many times. Using its own MiXCR run on the 5' RACE reads, TCRdb lists one record per CDR3 protein. Of about 41,000 distinct CDR3 sequences listed, 4% to 5.5% are singletons. In germline, CDR1 is SGHRS, CDR2 YFSETQ. V lost 4 bases to trimming and J lost 0 bases, with 8 bases between them. The CDR3 consists of 13 residues. The chain links TRBV5-1 to TRBJ2-7; D tentatively fits TRBD1 or TRBD2 (5 bases each). This receptor was obtained from a human donor in good health. This CDR3 reads CASSGGSSYEQYF. The CDR3 DNA follows: TGCGCCAGCAGCGGGGGAAGCTCCTACGAGCAGTACTTC.